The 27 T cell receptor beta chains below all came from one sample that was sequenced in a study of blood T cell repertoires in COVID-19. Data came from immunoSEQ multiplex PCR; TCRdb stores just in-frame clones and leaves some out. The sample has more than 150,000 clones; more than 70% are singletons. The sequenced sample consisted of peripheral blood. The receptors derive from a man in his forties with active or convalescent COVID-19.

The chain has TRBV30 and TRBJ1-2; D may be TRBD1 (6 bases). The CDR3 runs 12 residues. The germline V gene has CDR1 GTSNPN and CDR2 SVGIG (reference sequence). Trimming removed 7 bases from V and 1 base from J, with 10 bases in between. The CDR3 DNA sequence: TGTGCCTCAGACAGGAATAACTATGGCTACACCTTC. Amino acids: CASDRNNYGYTF.

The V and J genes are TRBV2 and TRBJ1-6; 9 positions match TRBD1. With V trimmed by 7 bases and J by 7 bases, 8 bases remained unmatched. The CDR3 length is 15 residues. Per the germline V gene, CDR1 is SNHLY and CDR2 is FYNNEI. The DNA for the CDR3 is TGTGCCAGCACCCTACAGGGGGCTAGCAATTCACCCCTCCACTTT. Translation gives CASTLQGASNSPLHF. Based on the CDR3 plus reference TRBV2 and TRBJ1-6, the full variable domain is EPEVTQTPSHQVTQMGQEVILRCVPISNHLYFYWYRQILGQKVEFLVSFYNNEISEKSEIFDDQFSVERPDGSNFTLKIRSTKLEDSAMYFCASTLQGASNSPLHFGNGTRLTVT.

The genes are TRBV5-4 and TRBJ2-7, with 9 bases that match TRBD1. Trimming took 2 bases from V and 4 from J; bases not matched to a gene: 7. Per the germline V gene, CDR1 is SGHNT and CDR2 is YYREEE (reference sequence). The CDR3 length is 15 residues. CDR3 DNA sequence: TGTGCCAGCAGCTTTTCAACAGGGGGCGAGTACGAGCAGTACTTC. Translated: CASSFSTGGEYEQYF.

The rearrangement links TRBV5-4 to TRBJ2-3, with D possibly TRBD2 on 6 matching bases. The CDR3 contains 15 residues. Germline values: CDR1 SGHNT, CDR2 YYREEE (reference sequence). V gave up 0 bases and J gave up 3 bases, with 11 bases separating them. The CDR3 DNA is TGTGCCAGCAGCTTGGCCGGGACTTCAACAGATACGCAGTATTTT. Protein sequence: CASSLAGTSTDTQYF.

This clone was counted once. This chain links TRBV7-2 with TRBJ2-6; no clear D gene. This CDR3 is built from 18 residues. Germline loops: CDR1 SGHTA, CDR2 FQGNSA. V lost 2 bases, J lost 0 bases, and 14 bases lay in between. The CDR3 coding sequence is TGTGCCAGCAGCTTAAGAGGAGAGCGTGTCTCTGGGGCCAACGTCCTGACTTTC. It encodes CASSLRGERVSGANVLTF.

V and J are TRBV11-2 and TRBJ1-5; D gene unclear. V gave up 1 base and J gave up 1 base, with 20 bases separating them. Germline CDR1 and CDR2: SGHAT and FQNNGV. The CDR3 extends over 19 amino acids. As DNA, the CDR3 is TGTGCCAGCAGCTTAGCCGATCCAATCACGGGGTGGAGCAATCAGCCCCAGCATTTT. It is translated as CASSLADPITGWSNQPQHF.

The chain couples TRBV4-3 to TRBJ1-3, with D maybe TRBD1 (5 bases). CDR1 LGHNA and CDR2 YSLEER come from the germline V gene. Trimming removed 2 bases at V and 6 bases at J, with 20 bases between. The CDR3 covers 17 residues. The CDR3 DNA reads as TGCGCCAGCAGCCAAAGCCCGGGGGGGTTTTCGGCAAACACCATATATTTT. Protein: CASSQSPGGFSANTIYF.

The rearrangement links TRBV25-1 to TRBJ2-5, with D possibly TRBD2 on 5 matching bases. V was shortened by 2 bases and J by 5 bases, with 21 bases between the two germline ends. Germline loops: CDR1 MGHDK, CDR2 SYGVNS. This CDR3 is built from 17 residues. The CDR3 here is CASSETVQFSVRETQYF. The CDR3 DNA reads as TGTGCCAGCAGTGAAACTGTCCAATTTAGCGTTCGGGAGACCCAGTACTTC.

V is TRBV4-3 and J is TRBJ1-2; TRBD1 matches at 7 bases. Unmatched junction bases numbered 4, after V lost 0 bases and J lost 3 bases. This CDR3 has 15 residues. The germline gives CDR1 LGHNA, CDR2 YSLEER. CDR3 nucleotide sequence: TGCGCCAGCAGCCAAGAGCCAGGGGGGCACTATGGCTACACCTTC. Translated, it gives CASSQEPGGHYGYTF.

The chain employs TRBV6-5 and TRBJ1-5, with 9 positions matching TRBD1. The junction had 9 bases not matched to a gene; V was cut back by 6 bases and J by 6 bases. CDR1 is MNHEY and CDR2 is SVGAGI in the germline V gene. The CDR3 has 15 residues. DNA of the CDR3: TGTGCCAGCAGGCTAGGACAGGGGTTCGGTCAGCCCCAGCATTTT. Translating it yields CASRLGQGFGQPQHF.

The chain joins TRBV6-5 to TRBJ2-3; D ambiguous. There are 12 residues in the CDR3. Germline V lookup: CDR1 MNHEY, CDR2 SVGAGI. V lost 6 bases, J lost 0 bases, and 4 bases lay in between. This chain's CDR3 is CASSSSTDTQYF. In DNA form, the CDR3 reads TGTGCCAGCAGCTCTAGCACAGATACGCAGTATTTT.

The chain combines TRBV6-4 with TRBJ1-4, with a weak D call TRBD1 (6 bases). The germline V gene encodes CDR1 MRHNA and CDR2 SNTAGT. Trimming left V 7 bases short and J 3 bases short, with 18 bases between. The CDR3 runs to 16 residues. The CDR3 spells CASTDKQGRANEKLFF. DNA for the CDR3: TGTGCCAGCACCGACAAGCAGGGGCGGGCTAATGAAAAACTGTTTTTT.

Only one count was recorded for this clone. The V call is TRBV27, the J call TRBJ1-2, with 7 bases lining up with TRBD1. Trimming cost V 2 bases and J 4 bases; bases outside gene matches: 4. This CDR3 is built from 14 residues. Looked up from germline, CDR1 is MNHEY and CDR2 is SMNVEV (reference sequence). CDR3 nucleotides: TGTGCCAGCAGTTTAGCAGGGGGTCTCTATGGCTACACCTTC. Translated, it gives CASSLAGGLYGYTF.

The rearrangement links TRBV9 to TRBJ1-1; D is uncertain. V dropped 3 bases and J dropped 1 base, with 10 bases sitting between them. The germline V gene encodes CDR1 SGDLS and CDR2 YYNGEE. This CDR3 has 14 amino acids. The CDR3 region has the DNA TGTGCCAGCAGCGGCCTCGGCGGGAACACTGAAGCTTTCTTT. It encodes CASSGLGGNTEAFF.

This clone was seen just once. DNA of the CDR3: TGTGCCAGCAGCTTACTCGGGGGGTCGGGCACCGGGGAGCTGTTTTTT. This sequence encodes CASSLLGGSGTGELFF. The chain uses TRBV7-6 and TRBJ2-2; 7 bases line up with TRBD2. Germline CDR1 reads SGHVS; CDR2 reads FNYEAQ. The CDR3 length is 16 residues. J lost 4 bases, V lost 2 bases, and 7 bases had no gene match.

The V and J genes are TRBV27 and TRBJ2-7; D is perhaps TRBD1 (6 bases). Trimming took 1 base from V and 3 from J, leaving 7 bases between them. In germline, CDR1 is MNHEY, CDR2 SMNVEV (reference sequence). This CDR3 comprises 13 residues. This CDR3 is CASSLFRGYEQYF. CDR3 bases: TGTGCCAGCAGTTTATTCAGGGGCTACGAGCAGTACTTC.

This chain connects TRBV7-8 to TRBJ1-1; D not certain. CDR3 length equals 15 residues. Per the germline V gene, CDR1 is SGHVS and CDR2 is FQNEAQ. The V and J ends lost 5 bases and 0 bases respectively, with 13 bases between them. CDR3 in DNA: TGTGCCAGCAGCCTCCCCCAGGCATTGAACACTGAAGCTTTCTTT. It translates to CASSLPQALNTEAFF.

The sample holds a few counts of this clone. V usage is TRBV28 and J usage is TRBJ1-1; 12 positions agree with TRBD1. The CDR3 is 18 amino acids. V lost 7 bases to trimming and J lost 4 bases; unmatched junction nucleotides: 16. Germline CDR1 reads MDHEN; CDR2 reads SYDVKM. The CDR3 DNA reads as TGTGCCAGCACTCCCCGTCGGGGGGACAGGGGGCTTGGCACTGAAGCTTTCTTT. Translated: CASTPRRGDRGLGTEAFF.

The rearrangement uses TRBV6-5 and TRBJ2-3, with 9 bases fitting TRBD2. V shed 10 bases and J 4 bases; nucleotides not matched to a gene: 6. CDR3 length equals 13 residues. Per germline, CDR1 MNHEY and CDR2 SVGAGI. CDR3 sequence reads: CATQRGASDTQYF. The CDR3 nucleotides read TGTGCCACTCAGCGGGGGGCCTCAGATACGCAGTATTTT.

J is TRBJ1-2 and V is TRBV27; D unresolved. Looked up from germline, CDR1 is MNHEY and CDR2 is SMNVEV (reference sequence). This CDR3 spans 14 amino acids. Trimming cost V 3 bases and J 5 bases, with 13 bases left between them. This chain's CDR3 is CASSLVGRGYGYTF. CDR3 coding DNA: TGTGCCAGCAGTTTGGTCGGACGCGGGTATGGCTACACCTTC.

This chain's CDR3 is CASSFRTENTEAFF. The CDR3 region has the DNA TGTGCCAGCAGTTTTAGGACAGAGAACACTGAAGCTTTCTTT. The chain carries TRBV27 and TRBJ1-1, with D perhaps TRBD1 (6 bases). V was shortened by 3 bases and J by 1 base, with 9 bases between the two germline ends. Germline assignment: CDR1 MNHEY and CDR2 SMNVEV (reference sequence). The CDR3 is 14 amino acids.

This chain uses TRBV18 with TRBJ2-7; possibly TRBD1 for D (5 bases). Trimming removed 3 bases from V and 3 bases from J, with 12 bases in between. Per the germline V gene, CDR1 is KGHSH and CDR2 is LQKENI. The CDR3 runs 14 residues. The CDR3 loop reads CASSPGSRDYEQYF. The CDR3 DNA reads TGTGCCAGCTCACCGGGATCCAGGGACTACGAGCAGTACTTC.

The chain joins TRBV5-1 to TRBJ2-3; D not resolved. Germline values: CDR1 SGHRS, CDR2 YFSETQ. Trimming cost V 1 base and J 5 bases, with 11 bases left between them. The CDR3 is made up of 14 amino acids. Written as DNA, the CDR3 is TGCGCCAGCAGCTTGAGGCAGGTGGGAGATACGCAGTATTTT. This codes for CASSLRQVGDTQYF.

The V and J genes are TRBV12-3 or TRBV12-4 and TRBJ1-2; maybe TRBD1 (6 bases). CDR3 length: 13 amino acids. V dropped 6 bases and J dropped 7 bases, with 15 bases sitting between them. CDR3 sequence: CASSPDRGTGYTF. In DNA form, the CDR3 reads TGTGCCAGCAGCCCGGACAGAGGGACTGGCTACACCTTC.

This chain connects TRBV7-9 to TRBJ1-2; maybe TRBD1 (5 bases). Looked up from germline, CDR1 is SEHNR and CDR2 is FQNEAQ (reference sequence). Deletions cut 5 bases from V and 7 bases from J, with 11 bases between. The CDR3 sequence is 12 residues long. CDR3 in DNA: TGTGCCAGCAGCGAACAGGTGGCTGGCTACACCTTC. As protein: CASSEQVAGYTF.

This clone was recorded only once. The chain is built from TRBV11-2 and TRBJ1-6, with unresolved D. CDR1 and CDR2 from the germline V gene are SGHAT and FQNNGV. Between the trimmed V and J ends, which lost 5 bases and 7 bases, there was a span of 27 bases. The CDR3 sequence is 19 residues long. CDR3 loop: CASSNGRGVARPSNSPLHF. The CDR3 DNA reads TGTGCCAGCAGCAACGGTCGGGGTGTGGCCCGGCCATCAAATTCACCCCTCCACTTT.

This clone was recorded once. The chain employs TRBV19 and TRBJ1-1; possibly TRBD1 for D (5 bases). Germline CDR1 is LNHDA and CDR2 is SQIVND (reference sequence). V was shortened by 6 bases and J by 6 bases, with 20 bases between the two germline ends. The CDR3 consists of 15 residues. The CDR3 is CASRQPGLGRAEAFF. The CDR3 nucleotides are TGTGCCAGTAGGCAGCCGGGACTGGGACGGGCTGAAGCTTTCTTT.